The rows below give T cell receptor beta chains drawn from one sample of a study of beta chain features in type 1 diabetes. TCRdb keeps only in-frame clones here, not all; method: immunoSEQ multiplex PCR. The sample holds 500,000 to 700,000 clones, roughly a sixth seen once. The material sequenced was naive CD4+ T cells from blood. These receptors were collected from a young man in good health. Both conserved end residues are part of each CDR3. The order of the fields is D gene, V gene, clone size, J gene, CDR3 protein, CDR3 DNA. The D gene is left open where the match is weak. Size is stated for part of the rows, as once, few or many counts, or as a class when the clone is expanded.

D gene: NA
V gene: TRBV11-2
clone size: few
J gene: TRBJ1-3
CDR3 protein: CASSLEPQPSSGNTIYF
CDR3 DNA: TGTGCCAGCAGCCTCGAGCCCCAACCGTCCTCTGGAAACACCATATATTTT

D gene: NA
V gene: TRBV30
clone size: NA
J gene: TRBJ2-5
CDR3 protein: CAWSQMVQETQYF
CDR3 DNA: TGTGCCTGGAGTCAGATGGTTCAAGAGACCCAGTACTTC

D gene: TRBD1
V gene: TRBV15
clone size: NA
J gene: TRBJ2-7
CDR3 protein: CATSPTRTGSEQYF
CDR3 DNA: TGTGCCACCAGCCCTACCCGGACAGGATCCGAGCAGTACTTC

D gene: NA
V gene: TRBV5-1
clone size: NA
J gene: TRBJ2-1
CDR3 protein: CASSQTTWGANEQFF
CDR3 DNA: TGCGCCAGCAGCCAGACAACATGGGGGGCCAATGAGCAGTTCTTC

D gene: TRBD1
V gene: TRBV28
clone size: NA
J gene: TRBJ2-2
CDR3 protein: CASRSRDRGRRSGELFF
CDR3 DNA: TGTGCCAGCAGGAGCCGGGACAGGGGCCGACGGTCCGGGGAGCTGTTTTTT

D gene: TRBD1
V gene: TRBV29-1
clone size: NA
J gene: TRBJ1-5
CDR3 protein: CRDRGFNQPQHF
CDR3 DNA: TGCAGAGACAGGGGTTTCAATCAGCCCCAGCATTTT

D gene: TRBD1
V gene: TRBV7-2
clone size: NA
J gene: TRBJ2-1
CDR3 protein: CASSSDRGSYNEQFF
CDR3 DNA: TGTGCCAGCAGCTCCGACAGGGGGAGTTACAATGAGCAGTTCTTC

D gene: NA
V gene: TRBV9
clone size: few
J gene: TRBJ2-5
CDR3 protein: CASSVDGDQYF
CDR3 DNA: TGTGCCAGCAGCGTAGATGGGGACCAGTACTTC

D gene: NA
V gene: TRBV5-4
clone size: many
J gene: TRBJ2-4
CDR3 protein: CASSARNF
CDR3 DNA: TGTGCCAGCAGCGCACGGAACTTC

D gene: NA
V gene: TRBV10-3
clone size: few
J gene: TRBJ2-1
CDR3 protein: CAITQGGSYNEQFF
CDR3 DNA: TGTGCCATCACCCAGGGGGGCTCCTACAATGAGCAGTTCTTC

D gene: NA
V gene: TRBV10-3
clone size: NA
J gene: TRBJ2-7
CDR3 protein: CAISADREQYF
CDR3 DNA: TGTGCCATCAGTGCCGACAGAGAGCAGTACTTC

D gene: NA
V gene: TRBV28
clone size: few
J gene: TRBJ2-2
CDR3 protein: CAMLASGELFF
CDR3 DNA: TGTGCCATGTTAGCGTCCGGGGAGCTGTTTTTT

D gene: NA
V gene: TRBV9
clone size: few
J gene: TRBJ2-2
CDR3 protein: CASSQGSQNTGELFF
CDR3 DNA: TGTGCCAGCAGCCAGGGTAGCCAGAACACCGGGGAGCTGTTTTTT

D gene: TRBD2
V gene: TRBV7-9
clone size: few
J gene: TRBJ2-7
CDR3 protein: CASSLDGRAAQYF
CDR3 DNA: TGTGCCAGCAGCTTAGACGGGAGGGCCGCGCAGTACTTC

D gene: TRBD1
V gene: TRBV6-5
clone size: NA
J gene: TRBJ1-1
CDR3 protein: CASSWDRMNTEAFF
CDR3 DNA: TGTGCCAGCAGTTGGGACAGGATGAACACTGAAGCTTTCTTT

D gene: NA
V gene: TRBV7-9
clone size: few
J gene: TRBJ1-3
CDR3 protein: CASSLAGSGNTIYF
CDR3 DNA: TGTGCCAGCAGCTTAGCAGGGTCTGGAAACACCATATATTTT

D gene: NA
V gene: TRBV7-9
clone size: once
J gene: TRBJ2-7
CDR3 protein: CASSPHMVSYEQYF
CDR3 DNA: TGTGCCAGCAGCCCCCACATGGTCTCCTACGAGCAGTACTTC

D gene: NA
V gene: TRBV9
clone size: NA
J gene: TRBJ2-5
CDR3 protein: CASSVGGQETQYF
CDR3 DNA: TGTGCCAGCAGCGTCGGCGGGCAAGAGACCCAGTACTTC

D gene: TRBD1
V gene: TRBV4-1
clone size: NA
J gene: TRBJ2-3
CDR3 protein: CASSQSQGGTDTQYF
CDR3 DNA: TGCGCCAGCAGCCAAAGCCAGGGGGGCACAGATACGCAGTATTTT

D gene: NA
V gene: TRBV6-5
clone size: few
J gene: TRBJ1-2
CDR3 protein: CASSYSWWSSYGYTF
CDR3 DNA: TGTGCCAGCAGTTACTCGTGGTGGTCCTCCTATGGCTACACCTTC

D gene: NA
V gene: TRBV25-1
clone size: NA
J gene: TRBJ2-1
CDR3 protein: CASSEYRAGNEQFF
CDR3 DNA: TGTGCCAGCAGTGAATACAGGGCGGGCAATGAGCAGTTCTTC

D gene: NA
V gene: TRBV4-1
clone size: few
J gene: TRBJ1-2
CDR3 protein: CASSRDRTQRVIKANGYTF
CDR3 DNA: TGCGCCAGCAGCCGCGACCGCACACAGCGAGTCATAAAGGCAAATGGCTACACCTTC

D gene: NA
V gene: TRBV29-1
clone size: few
J gene: TRBJ2-5
CDR3 protein: CSVERGMETQYF
CDR3 DNA: TGCAGCGTTGAGAGGGGGATGGAGACCCAGTACTTC

D gene: TRBD1
V gene: TRBV2
clone size: NA
J gene: TRBJ2-3
CDR3 protein: CASRKRTGTGTDTQYF
CDR3 DNA: TGTGCCAGCAGGAAGAGGACAGGGACAGGCACAGATACGCAGTATTTT

D gene: TRBD1
V gene: TRBV28
clone size: NA
J gene: TRBJ1-2
CDR3 protein: CASRSSGTGPRFYGYTF
CDR3 DNA: TGTGCCAGCAGGTCCTCCGGGACAGGACCCAGATTCTATGGCTACACCTTC

D gene: NA
V gene: TRBV28
clone size: NA
J gene: TRBJ2-2
CDR3 protein: CASSFGRVRAGELFF
CDR3 DNA: TGTGCCAGCAGTTTCGGTCGGGTTCGGGCCGGGGAGCTGTTTTTT

D gene: NA
V gene: TRBV29-1
clone size: NA
J gene: TRBJ1-1
CDR3 protein: CSTSGGTEAFF
CDR3 DNA: TGCAGCACCTCGGGTGGCACTGAAGCTTTCTTT

D gene: NA
V gene: TRBV7-8
clone size: NA
J gene: TRBJ2-7
CDR3 protein: CASGVNEQYF
CDR3 DNA: TGTGCCAGCGGGGTTAACGAGCAGTACTTC

D gene: NA
V gene: TRBV30
clone size: NA
J gene: TRBJ2-3
CDR3 protein: CAWARTDTQYF
CDR3 DNA: TGTGCCTGGGCCCGTACAGATACGCAGTATTTT

D gene: TRBD1
V gene: TRBV6-6
clone size: few
J gene: TRBJ2-7
CDR3 protein: CAISHRSGTETYEQYF
CDR3 DNA: TGTGCCATCTCACACCGCTCCGGGACAGAGACCTACGAGCAGTACTTC

D gene: NA
V gene: TRBV5-1
clone size: NA
J gene: TRBJ1-1
CDR3 protein: CASSLNTAENEAFF
CDR3 DNA: TGCGCCAGCAGCTTAAACACAGCCGAGAATGAAGCTTTCTTT

D gene: NA
V gene: TRBV28
clone size: NA
J gene: TRBJ2-1
CDR3 protein: CASSFGGGAYNEQFF
CDR3 DNA: TGTGCCAGCAGTTTTGGGGGGGGCGCTTACAATGAGCAGTTCTTC

D gene: NA
V gene: TRBV9
clone size: many
J gene: TRBJ1-4
CDR3 protein: CASSVGERLGEEKLFF
CDR3 DNA: TGTGCCAGCAGCGTAGGAGAACGACTGGGAGAGGAAAAACTGTTTTTT

D gene: NA
V gene: TRBV7-9
clone size: NA
J gene: TRBJ2-6
CDR3 protein: CASSQAGPGANVLTF
CDR3 DNA: TGCGCCAGCAGCCAAGCCGGACCCGGGGCCAACGTCCTGACTTTC

D gene: TRBD2
V gene: TRBV11-2
clone size: NA
J gene: TRBJ2-1
CDR3 protein: CASSLVAASGTLHNEQFF
CDR3 DNA: TGTGCCAGCAGCTTAGTCGCGGCTAGCGGGACTCTTCACAATGAGCAGTTCTTC

D gene: TRBD1
V gene: TRBV30
clone size: few
J gene: TRBJ1-1
CDR3 protein: CAWSWTGLATEAFF
CDR3 DNA: TGTGCCTGGAGTTGGACAGGGTTGGCCACTGAAGCTTTCTTT

D gene: TRBD2
V gene: TRBV2
clone size: NA
J gene: TRBJ2-1
CDR3 protein: CASNEAGVLHNEQFF
CDR3 DNA: TGTGCCAGCAATGAAGCGGGAGTCCTCCACAATGAGCAGTTCTTC

D gene: TRBD1
V gene: TRBV9
clone size: few
J gene: TRBJ2-7
CDR3 protein: CASSAGTGVLYEQYF
CDR3 DNA: TGTGCCAGCAGCGCCGGGACAGGGGTGCTCTACGAGCAGTACTTC

D gene: TRBD2
V gene: TRBV7-2
clone size: NA
J gene: TRBJ2-3
CDR3 protein: CASSTGLAGIPADTQYF
CDR3 DNA: TGTGCCAGCAGCACAGGACTAGCGGGAATACCAGCAGATACGCAGTATTTT

D gene: NA
V gene: TRBV6-1
clone size: few
J gene: TRBJ1-2
CDR3 protein: CASSRQFTNYGYTF
CDR3 DNA: TGTGCCAGCTCAAGACAGTTTACTAACTATGGCTACACCTTC

D gene: TRBD1
V gene: TRBV10-3
clone size: many
J gene: TRBJ2-5
CDR3 protein: CAISDRGETQYF
CDR3 DNA: TGTGCCATCAGTGACAGGGGGGAGACCCAGTACTTC

D gene: NA
V gene: TRBV10-3
clone size: NA
J gene: TRBJ2-7
CDR3 protein: CAIKASSSYEQYF
CDR3 DNA: TGTGCCATCAAGGCCTCTAGCTCCTACGAGCAGTACTTC

D gene: NA
V gene: TRBV2
clone size: NA
J gene: TRBJ2-2
CDR3 protein: CASSRRGQGTAGELFF
CDR3 DNA: TGTGCCAGCAGCCGAAGAGGGCAGGGCACGGCCGGGGAGCTGTTTTTT

D gene: TRBD2
V gene: TRBV7-9
clone size: few
J gene: TRBJ2-1
CDR3 protein: CASSSRGRAGVVKSEQFF
CDR3 DNA: TGTGCCAGCAGCTCCCGAGGCCGCGCGGGAGTTGTCAAGAGTGAGCAGTTCTTC

D gene: NA
V gene: TRBV5-1
clone size: NA
J gene: TRBJ2-1
CDR3 protein: CASSPGPSAQQFF
CDR3 DNA: TGCGCCAGCAGCCCTGGCCCCAGCGCCCAGCAGTTCTTC

D gene: TRBD1
V gene: TRBV7-2
clone size: few
J gene: TRBJ1-1
CDR3 protein: CASSEPGQGFSNTEAFF
CDR3 DNA: TGTGCCAGCAGCGAGCCGGGACAGGGGTTTTCGAACACTGAAGCTTTCTTT

D gene: NA
V gene: TRBV7-9
clone size: NA
J gene: TRBJ2-7
CDR3 protein: CASSFRDPYEQYF
CDR3 DNA: TGTGCCAGCAGCTTTCGGGATCCCTACGAGCAGTACTTC

D gene: NA
V gene: TRBV11-3
clone size: NA
J gene: TRBJ1-1
CDR3 protein: CASSLGAKVNTEAFF
CDR3 DNA: TGTGCCAGCAGCCTAGGGGCAAAGGTTAACACTGAAGCTTTCTTT

D gene: TRBD2
V gene: TRBV5-1
clone size: few
J gene: TRBJ2-7
CDR3 protein: CASSPSGGASYEQYF
CDR3 DNA: TGCGCCAGCAGCCCTAGCGGGGGGGCTTCCTACGAGCAGTACTTC

D gene: NA
V gene: TRBV7-9
clone size: few
J gene: TRBJ1-2
CDR3 protein: CASSLTPTAYGYTF
CDR3 DNA: TGTGCCAGCAGCTTAACGCCAACAGCTTATGGCTACACCTTC

D gene: NA
V gene: TRBV6-1
clone size: few
J gene: TRBJ2-7
CDR3 protein: CASSEALGIVEQYF
CDR3 DNA: TGTGCCAGCAGTGAAGCTCTGGGGATCGTCGAGCAGTACTTC

D gene: TRBD2
V gene: TRBV5-4
clone size: NA
J gene: TRBJ2-1
CDR3 protein: CASSSGLAGVNEQFF
CDR3 DNA: TGTGCCAGCAGCAGCGGACTAGCGGGGGTCAATGAGCAGTTCTTC

D gene: NA
V gene: TRBV7-2
clone size: few
J gene: TRBJ1-6
CDR3 protein: CASSLTVSSYNSPLHF
CDR3 DNA: TGTGCCAGCAGCTTAACCGTTAGCTCCTATAATTCACCCCTCCACTTT

D gene: NA
V gene: TRBV19
clone size: few
J gene: TRBJ2-1
CDR3 protein: CASSMGRRSSYNEQFF
CDR3 DNA: TGTGCCAGTAGTATGGGGCGGCGGTCCTCCTACAATGAGCAGTTCTTC

D gene: TRBD1
V gene: TRBV25-1
clone size: few
J gene: TRBJ1-1
CDR3 protein: CASSRRSGGSSEAFF
CDR3 DNA: TGTGCCAGCAGCCGGAGATCAGGGGGTTCCTCTGAAGCTTTCTTT

D gene: NA
V gene: TRBV5-1
clone size: few
J gene: TRBJ2-1
CDR3 protein: CASSPVGIKNNEQFF
CDR3 DNA: TGCGCCAGCAGCCCGGTCGGGATAAAGAACAATGAGCAGTTCTTC

D gene: NA
V gene: TRBV7-9
clone size: NA
J gene: TRBJ2-7
CDR3 protein: CASSSGSWGTYEQYF
CDR3 DNA: TGTGCCAGCAGCTCCGGGTCTTGGGGTACCTACGAGCAGTACTTC